These 8 T cell receptor beta chains were sequenced from one sample in a study of blood T cell repertoires in COVID-19. Measured with immunoSEQ multiplex PCR; TCRdb has only the in-frame clones, and not every one. This sample has around 400,000 clones, with roughly 86% found just once. Sequences were obtained from peripheral blood. The receptors shown here come from a woman in her 30s with COVID-19, enrolled during active disease.

The CDR3 reads CASSRGLAGESEQYF. CDR3 nucleotide sequence: TGTGCCAGCAGCAGGGGACTAGCGGGAGAAAGTGAGCAGTACTTC. J is TRBJ2-7 and V is TRBV21-1; the table's D call of TRBD2 was not tested on the DNA. TRBV21-1 is tagged as a pseudogene. The CDR3 consists of 15 residues.

This rearrangement joins TRBV10-1 to TRBJ2-1, with 14 nucleotides matching TRBD2. The CDR3 spans 14 residues. The germline V gene encodes CDR1 WNHNN and CDR2 SYGVQD (reference sequence). After removal of 4 bases from V and 9 bases from J, the junction contained 2 bases not matched to a gene. The CDR3 DNA reads as TGCGCCAGCAGTGCCGGGACTAGCGGGAGTGAGCAGTTCTTC. This codes for CASSAGTSGSEQFF.

This clone has only one observation. This chain links TRBV11-1 with TRBJ2-1; D remains ambiguous. V gave up 5 bases and J gave up 0 bases, with 14 bases separating them. This CDR3 has 16 residues. Germline values: CDR1 SGHAT, CDR2 FQDESV (reference sequence). This CDR3 reads CASSPDGGSSYNEQFF. The CDR3 DNA follows: TGTGCCAGCAGCCCTGATGGCGGAAGCTCCTACAATGAGCAGTTCTTC.

The chain has TRBV11-2 and TRBJ2-7, with 9 bases identical to TRBD2. Looked up from germline, CDR1 is SGHAT and CDR2 is FQNNGV. The J segment lost 6 bases and the V segment lost 3 bases, leaving 6 bases of the junction unmatched. The CDR3 is 14 residues long. This CDR3 reads CASSFLAGDSEQYF. The CDR3 region has the DNA TGTGCCAGCAGCTTCTTAGCGGGAGACAGCGAGCAGTACTTC.

This clone was found once. Other DNA sequences in this sample translate to the same CDR3. The chain has TRBV19 and TRBJ1-5; a weak D match, TRBD1 (5 bases). The CDR3 runs to 14 residues. Per the germline V gene, CDR1 is LNHDA and CDR2 is SQIVND (reference sequence). The V gene lost 5 bases and the J gene lost 4 bases, with 12 bases spanning the gap. The CDR3 nucleotides are TGTGCCAGTAGTTTGGGTCAGGGAAATCAGCCCCAGCATTTT. Residues: CASSLGQGNQPQHF.

V gene TRBV30 combines with J gene TRBJ2-5; 9 nucleotides line up with TRBD1. Germline trimming cut 3 bases from V and 1 base from J; bases unmatched to any gene: 6. This CDR3 is 15 amino acids long. Germline V gene sequence: CDR1 GTSNPN, CDR2 SVGIG (reference sequence). CDR3 amino acids: CAWSRTGASQETQYF. The DNA of the CDR3 is TGTGCCTGGAGCCGGACAGGGGCCTCCCAAGAGACCCAGTACTTC. Full variable domain (outside the CDR3, taken from reference TRBV30 and TRBJ2-5): SQTIHQWPATLVQPVGSPLSLECTVEGTSNPNLYWYRQAAGRGLQLLFYSVGIGQISSEVPQNLSASRPQDRQFILSSKKLLLSDSGFYLCAWSRTGASQETQYFGPGTRLLVL.

This chain connects TRBV7-3 to TRBJ2-1, with D uncertain. This CDR3 is built from 13 residues. CDR1 and CDR2 from the germline V gene are SGHTA and FQGTGA. Trimming shortened V by 1 base and J by 7 bases, and 8 bases separated the two germline ends. Written as DNA, the CDR3 is TGTGCCAGCAGCTTAATCAACGGGAATGAGCAGTTCTTC. Its protein is CASSLINGNEQFF.

V and J are TRBV5-1 and TRBJ2-1; D possibly corresponds to TRBD1 (5 bases). Deletions cut 1 base from V and 3 bases from J, with 8 bases between. The CDR3 is 14 amino acids. The germline gives CDR1 SGHRS, CDR2 YFSETQ. The CDR3 loop is CASSLWTNYNEQFF. CDR3 in DNA: TGCGCCAGCAGCTTGTGGACAAACTACAATGAGCAGTTCTTC.